Listed here are 27 T cell receptor beta chains from one sample, sequenced in a study of cytomegalovirus exposure and HLA in healthy donors. The PCR used 60 Vbeta and 13 Jbeta primers. Assay: immunoSEQ multiplex PCR; the TCRdb copy retains only in-frame clones and omits some. The sample shows some 150,000 clones, roughly 79% of them seen only once. Sequenced: PBMCs. These receptors all come from a woman aged 45 to 65 in good health and CMV-seronegative.

This clone was counted between two and nine times. This chain connects TRBV10-3 to TRBJ2-2; D not resolved. The V gene lost 7 bases and the J gene lost 1 base, with 4 bases spanning the gap. The germline gives CDR1 ENHRY, CDR2 SYGVKD. The CDR3 covers 12 residues. This CDR3 reads CAITGNTGELFF. In DNA, the CDR3 is TGTGCCATCACGGGGAACACCGGGGAGCTGTTTTTT.

The rearrangement uses TRBV28 and TRBJ1-5; no firm D call. The CDR3 runs 15 residues. V lost 5 bases, J lost 6 bases, and 17 bases lay in between. Per germline, CDR1 MDHEN and CDR2 SYDVKM. CDR3 coding DNA: TGTGCCAGCAGTGGGAGGCGGGAATCGGGTCAGCCCCAGCATTTT. Translation gives CASSGRRESGQPQHF.

V and J are TRBV5-8 and TRBJ2-3, with 9 positions matching TRBD1. The CDR3 extends over 16 amino acids. Germline loops: CDR1 SGHTS, CDR2 YDEGEE. V trimming: 4 bases; J trimming: 2 bases; junction bases outside the gene matches: 8. The CDR3 nucleotides read TGTGCCAGCAGCGCGGGACAGGGCCTGTTCACAGATACGCAGTATTTT. Protein sequence: CASSAGQGLFTDTQYF.

As regards this clone: No conserved phenylalanine or tryptophan is present at the end of the CDR3, so a read error is the likely explanation. The genes are TRBV27 and TRBJ2-4, with 8 bases identical to TRBD1. Trimming removed 2 bases from V and 1 base from J; junction bases left unmatched: 4. CDR3 length: 16 amino acids. CDR1 is MNHEY and CDR2 is SMNVEV in the germline V gene (reference sequence). CDR3: CASSLTAGGAKNIQYL. The CDR3 DNA follows: TGTGCCAGCAGTTTAACGGCAGGGGGCGCCAAAAACATTCAGTACCTC.

The V gene is TRBV4-2, the J gene TRBJ2-2; D is perhaps TRBD1 (6 bases). The length of the CDR3 is 15 residues. Between the trimmed V and J ends, which lost 2 bases and 1 base, there was a span of 8 bases. Looked up from germline, CDR1 is LGHNA and CDR2 is YNFKEQ. Written as DNA, the CDR3 is TGTGCCAGCAGCCAACCGGACAGGAACACCGGGGAGCTGTTTTTT. Its translation: CASSQPDRNTGELFF.

The chain joins TRBV27 to TRBJ1-1; possibly TRBD1 for D (5 bases). The CDR3 is 14 amino acids. Trimming took 2 bases from V and 4 from J, leaving 11 bases between them. Germline lookup yields CDR1 MNHEY and CDR2 SMNVEV (reference sequence). The CDR3 reads CASSLRGVSTEAFF. The CDR3 nucleotides are TGTGCCAGCAGTTTACGGGGGGTCAGCACTGAAGCTTTCTTT.

The chain links TRBV5-1 to TRBJ2-5; a possible D gene is TRBD1 (5 bases). Germline lookup yields CDR1 SGHRS and CDR2 YFSETQ. Trimming took off 5 bases at V and 1 base at J, with 15 bases between the two ends. The CDR3 consists of 15 residues. DNA of the CDR3: TGCGCCAGCAGGGTGGTTCAGGGTGGCCAAGAGACCCAGTACTTC. This encodes CASRVVQGGQETQYF.

V is TRBV4-3 and J is TRBJ2-1; TRBD2 matches at 7 bases. The junction had 0 bases not matched to a gene; V was cut back by 4 bases and J by 0 bases. The length of the CDR3 is 14 residues. Germline CDR1 reads LGHNA; CDR2 reads YSLEER. The CDR3 DNA sequence: TGCGCCAGCAGCCGGGACTACTCCTACAATGAGCAGTTCTTC. Amino acids: CASSRDYSYNEQFF.

The CDR3 spells CATSRDYLDRINYGYTF. Written as DNA, the CDR3 is TGTGCCACCAGCAGAGATTATTTGGACAGAATTAACTATGGCTACACCTTC. The genes are TRBV15 and TRBJ1-2, with D possibly matching TRBD1 (6 bases). The germline V and J ends were trimmed by 0 bases and 1 base, with 15 bases remaining between them. Per the germline V gene, CDR1 is LNHNV and CDR2 is YYDKDF (reference sequence). The CDR3 covers 17 residues.

The CDR3 DNA reads TGTGCCAGCAGCCGCGGCCAGGGAAAGACCGGGGAGCTGTTTTTT. It encodes CASSRGQGKTGELFF. The chain recombines TRBV5-8 with TRBJ2-2; D may be TRBD1 (5 bases). Germline-derived CDR1 and CDR2 are SGHTS and YDEGEE. V lost 4 bases and J 5 bases, leaving 15 bases between the germline ends. The CDR3 runs to 15 residues.

The chain combines TRBV19 with TRBJ2-7; 9 nucleotides align to TRBD2. Unmatched junction bases numbered 2, after V lost 3 bases and J lost 2 bases. The CDR3 has 14 amino acids. CDR1 LNHDA and CDR2 SQIVND come from the germline V gene (reference sequence). CDR3 in DNA: TGTGCCAGTAGTATGGCTAGCGGGGCCTACGAGCAGTACTTC. It specifies CASSMASGAYEQYF.

The rearrangement uses TRBV9 and TRBJ1-2, with 9 bases matching TRBD1. Unmatched junction bases numbered 12, after V lost 7 bases and J lost 5 bases. This CDR3 region has 15 residues. Germline-derived CDR1 and CDR2 are SGDLS and YYNGEE. CDR3 residues: CASAHPGQGIYGYTF. CDR3 DNA sequence: TGTGCCAGCGCTCACCCGGGACAGGGCATATATGGCTACACCTTC.

This rearrangement joins TRBV4-2 to TRBJ2-5; TRBD2 matches at 10 bases. Germline V CDR1 and CDR2: LGHNA, YNFKEQ. The CDR3 totals 16 residues. The junction had 9 bases not matched to a gene; V was cut back by 4 bases and J by 4 bases. Here the CDR3 reads CASSRDSASGRETQYF. CDR3 coding DNA: TGTGCCAGCAGCCGGGACTCGGCTAGCGGGAGAGAGACCCAGTACTTC.

The V call is TRBV19, the J call TRBJ1-3, with D uncertain. Germline CDR1 reads LNHDA; CDR2 reads SQIVND (reference sequence). V gave up 2 bases and J gave up 0 bases, with 14 bases separating them. This CDR3 is 17 amino acids long. Written as DNA, the CDR3 is TGTGCCAGTAGTATATCGGGGAGGAGAAGCTCTGGAAACACCATATATTTT. It encodes CASSISGRRSSGNTIYF. The whole variable domain, filled in from reference TRBV19 and TRBJ1-3, reads DGGITQSPKYLFRKEGQNVTLSCEQNLNHDAMYWYRQDPGQGLRLIYYSQIVNDFQKGDIAEGYSVSREKKESFPLTVTSAQKNPTAFYLCASSISGRRSSGNTIYFGEGSWLTVV.

The genes are TRBV4-2 and TRBJ1-1, with a weak D call TRBD1 (5 bases). The V gene's germline CDR1 is LGHNA and CDR2 YNFKEQ. The CDR3 totals 15 residues. V was trimmed by 2 bases and J by 6 bases, leaving 16 bases between them. CDR3 amino acids: CASSQRLGGKPEAFF. CDR3 nucleotide sequence: TGTGCCAGCAGCCAAAGACTGGGGGGGAAGCCTGAAGCTTTCTTT.

V and J are TRBV28 and TRBJ2-7, with 9 bases fitting TRBD1. The CDR3 has 16 residues. V was pared by 6 bases and J by 5 bases, with 14 bases of the junction left unmatched. CDR1 and CDR2 from the germline V gene are MDHEN and SYDVKM. The CDR3: CASRPSIQGAPHEQYF. The CDR3 DNA is TGTGCCAGCAGGCCTTCCATACAGGGGGCGCCCCACGAGCAGTACTTC.

The chain uses TRBV19 and TRBJ1-2, with 7 bases that match TRBD1. This CDR3 contains 15 residues. J gave up 5 bases and V 1 base, and 7 bases lay outside the gene matches. Germline CDR1 is LNHDA and CDR2 is SQIVND (reference sequence). CDR3 coding DNA: TGTGCCAGTAGTATAGTTGAGGGGACAGCTTATGGCTACACCTTC. Translating gives CASSIVEGTAYGYTF.

CDR3 sequence (DNA): TGCGCCAGCAGCTGGGCTAGCGGGAGTTGGCATGAGCAGTTCTTC. Protein product: CASSWASGSWHEQFF. The V and J genes are TRBV5-1 and TRBJ2-1, with 10 bases aligning to TRBD2. The J segment lost 8 bases and the V segment lost 3 bases, leaving 8 bases of the junction unmatched. The CDR3 loop spans 15 amino acids. The V gene's germline CDR1 is SGHRS and CDR2 YFSETQ. Looking up the rest from reference TRBV5-1 and TRBJ2-1 gives the full variable domain: KAGVTQTPRYLIKTRGQQVTLSCSPISGHRSVSWYQQTPGQGLQFLFEYFSETQRNKGNFPGRFSGRQFSNSRSEMNVSTLELGDSALYLCASSWASGSWHEQFFGPGTRLTVL.

J is TRBJ1-2 and V is TRBV5-4; D perhaps matches TRBD1 (5 bases). Germline-derived CDR1 and CDR2 are SGHNT and YYREEE (reference sequence). CDR3 length equals 14 residues. Trimming stripped 4 bases from V and 3 bases from J, with 13 bases between. The CDR3: CASSPDSYDYGYTF. The DNA of the CDR3 is TGTGCCAGCAGCCCAGACAGCTATGACTATGGCTACACCTTC. The full variable domain, completed using reference TRBV5-4 and TRBJ1-2, is ETGVTQSPTHLIKTRGQQVTLRCSSQSGHNTVSWYQQALGQGPQFIFQYYREEENGRGNFPPRFSGLQFPNYSSELNVNALELDDSALYLCASSPDSYDYGYTFGSGTRLTVV.

In nucleotides, the CDR3 is TGTGCCAGCAGAACTCCGGGAAGAGGAAACACCATATATTTT. Amino acids: CASRTPGRGNTIYF. The gene calls are TRBV7-9 and TRBJ1-3; D is unclear. Germline lookup yields CDR1 SEHNR and CDR2 FQNEAQ (reference sequence). The CDR3 is 14 residues long. Deletions cut 6 bases from V and 4 bases from J, with 13 bases between.

A few counts support this clone. Written as DNA, the CDR3 is TGCAGCGTTGGGGACTGGGGAGGCAACATTCAGTACTTC. It yields the protein CSVGDWGGNIQYF. The chain links TRBV29-1 to TRBJ2-4; D might be TRBD2 (6 bases). Trimming cost V 4 bases and J 7 bases, with 14 bases left between them. From germline, CDR1 is SQVTM and CDR2 ANQGSEA. The CDR3 is 13 amino acids.

This clone occurred once. The chain is built from TRBV15 and TRBJ1-5, with 10 bases fitting TRBD1. The trim removed 4 bases at V and 13 bases at J, leaving 7 bases unmatched. The germline V gene has CDR1 LNHNV and CDR2 YYDKDF (reference sequence). The CDR3 loop spans 13 amino acids. The CDR3, as DNA: TGTGCCACCAGCAACCGGGACAGGGGAGTTCAGCATTTT. This sequence encodes CATSNRDRGVQHF.

The chain is built from TRBV28 and TRBJ1-5; 8 bases are shared with TRBD1. V was clipped by 5 bases and J by 5 bases; unmatched bases: 11. Per the germline V gene, CDR1 is MDHEN and CDR2 is SYDVKM. CDR3 length equals 16 residues. This chain's CDR3 is CASSDNTGGLYQPQHF. The CDR3 DNA follows: TGTGCCAGCAGTGACAATACAGGGGGTCTCTATCAGCCCCAGCATTTT.

The chain uses TRBV19 and TRBJ2-3; 11 bases fit TRBD2. Germline V gives CDR1 LNHDA, CDR2 SQIVND (reference sequence). V lost 8 bases and J lost 2; bases outside the gene matches: 3. The CDR3 runs to 14 residues. CDR3 amino acids: CASQTSGNTDTQYF. The CDR3 nucleotides are TGTGCCAGTCAGACTAGCGGGAACACAGATACGCAGTATTTT.

The rearrangement uses TRBV18 and TRBJ1-4; the D is unclear. Trimming stripped 2 bases from V and 0 bases from J, with 4 bases between. This CDR3 spans 14 amino acids. Per germline, CDR1 KGHSH and CDR2 LQKENI. CDR3 in amino acids: CASSPTSTNEKLFF. The CDR3 bases are TGTGCCAGCTCACCAACATCAACTAATGAAAAACTGTTTTTT.

The gene calls are TRBV28 and TRBJ2-1; 9 positions match TRBD1. The CDR3 spans 15 residues. Germline trimming cut 7 bases from V and 6 bases from J; bases unmatched to any gene: 10. Germline V lookup: CDR1 MDHEN, CDR2 SYDVKM. CDR3 nucleotide sequence: TGTGCCAGCACCCCCGGGACAGGGTTTAGCAATGAGCAGTTCTTC. As protein: CASTPGTGFSNEQFF. Variable domain in full (rest from reference TRBV28 and TRBJ2-1): DVKVTQSSRYLVKRTGEKVFLECVQDMDHENMFWYRQDPGLGLRLIYFSYDVKMKEKGDIPEGYSVSREKKERFSLILESASTNQTSMYLCASTPGTGFSNEQFFGPGTRLTVL.

The chain combines TRBV5-1 with TRBJ1-1; D unclear. The V end was cut by 0 bases, the J end by 2 bases, with 8 bases between. The germline CDR1 and CDR2 sequences are SGHRS and YFSETQ. This CDR3 contains 14 residues. CDR3 bases: TGCGCCAGCAGCTTGGCCCAGATAAACACTGAAGCTTTCTTT. This translates into CASSLAQINTEAFF.